What follows describes a single TCR beta chain. This specimen comes from a study of blood T cell repertoires in COVID-19. Study-wide background: Spain, Italy and the United States supplied samples that represented acute and convalescent COVID-19. T cells, B-cell-depleted T cells, or PBMCs supplied cDNA or gDNA.

Residents of 20 to 25 US areas, aged about 18 to 89 years, made up the participants. Donors were grouped by their self-reported clinical history. Libraries were prepared by immunoSEQ multiplex PCR; TCRdb keeps only in-frame clonotypes and omits some of them. The sample lists fewer than 350,000 clones; around nine tenths were seen once. Source material: PBMCs or T cells enriched from blood (not recorded which). The TCR sequence derives from a middle-aged woman who had recovered from COVID-19.

In nucleotides, the CDR3 is TGTGCCAGCACCCCGATGTGGGGCGGATACAATGAGCAGTTCTTC. Translated, it gives CASTPMWGGYNEQFF. The gene calls are TRBV7-2 and TRBJ2-1; possible D gene TRBD1, 5 bases. This CDR3 is 15 amino acids long. Germline CDR1 is SGHTA and CDR2 is FQGNSA. V lost 7 bases and J lost 4, with 17 bases in between.